Shown below are 9 T cell receptor beta chains from a single sample sequenced in a study of shared clonotypes between healthy human individuals. The repertoire was sequenced with immunoSEQ multiplex PCR; TCRdb's copy has only in-frame clones and lacks some. The sample lists 650,000 to 800,000 clones, about two thirds seen once, with over 1.5% in the top ten. Sequencing used memory CD4+ T cells sorted from blood. Subset defined: CD45RA-negative fraction. Receptors were obtained from a woman in her twenties or thirties in good health.

This chain connects TRBV28 to TRBJ1-2, with D maybe TRBD1 (5 bases). Trimming shortened V by 2 bases and J by 3 bases, and 10 bases separated the two germline ends. Germline values: CDR1 MDHEN, CDR2 SYDVKM. The CDR3 has 14 amino acids. CDR3 residues: CASSLDQGYYGYTF. CDR3 bases: TGTGCCAGCAGTTTAGATCAGGGTTACTATGGCTACACCTTC.

Details on this clone: Other DNA sequences from this sample encode an identical CDR3 as well. The chain couples TRBV28 to TRBJ2-1, with no clear D. Looked up from germline, CDR1 is MDHEN and CDR2 is SYDVKM. The CDR3 is 14 amino acids. The germline V and J ends were trimmed by 7 bases and 0 bases, with 10 bases remaining between them. The CDR3 region is CASIPGGSYNEQFF. For the CDR3, the DNA is TGTGCCAGCATCCCTGGTGGCTCCTACAATGAGCAGTTCTTC.

In this sample, this clone turned up a few times. The rearrangement uses TRBV29-1 and TRBJ1-1; D is possibly TRBD1 (6 bases). V was pared by 4 bases and J by 0 bases, with 9 bases between. The germline CDR1 and CDR2 sequences are SQVTM and ANQGSEA. There are 13 residues in the CDR3. This CDR3 is CSVVRGLNTEAFF. The CDR3 region has the DNA TGCAGCGTTGTCAGGGGTCTGAACACTGAAGCTTTCTTT.

The chain couples TRBV5-1 to TRBJ2-7, with 9 bases matching TRBD2. The CDR3 length is 15 residues. Germline CDR1 and CDR2: SGHRS and YFSETQ. The J segment lost 0 bases and the V segment lost 2 bases, leaving 3 bases of the junction unmatched. This chain's CDR3 is CASSFVAGDSYEQYF. In nucleotides, the CDR3 is TGCGCCAGCAGCTTTGTAGCGGGAGACTCCTACGAGCAGTACTTC.

In its sample, this clone was seen many times. This rearrangement joins TRBV18 to TRBJ2-7; TRBD2 agrees at 8 bases. From germline, CDR1 is KGHSH and CDR2 LQKENI. The V segment lost 6 bases and the J segment 6 bases; nucleotides outside the gene matches: 7. The CDR3 is made up of 13 amino acids. The chain's CDR3 is CASSPGTRGEQYF. CDR3 bases: TGTGCCAGCTCGCCGGGGACTAGAGGCGAGCAGTACTTC.

The CDR3 DNA is TGTGCCAGCAGCAGAAGTGCAGGTTCTCAAGAGACCCAGTACTTC. Translating gives CASSRSAGSQETQYF. The J gene is TRBJ2-5, the V gene TRBV7-2, with unresolved D. The V gene lost 5 bases and the J gene lost 2 bases, with 15 bases spanning the gap. Germline CDR1 reads SGHTA; CDR2 reads FQGNSA. The CDR3 runs 15 residues.

The V call is TRBV28, the J call TRBJ2-7; TRBD2 is a possible D gene (5 bases). Trimming took 6 bases from V and 3 from J, leaving 15 bases between them. The V gene's germline CDR1 is MDHEN and CDR2 SYDVKM. The CDR3 consists of 14 residues. The CDR3 nucleotides read TGTGCCAGCAGCCCGGGGTCCAACCTCTACGAGCAGTACTTC. As protein: CASSPGSNLYEQYF.

V and J are TRBV7-9 and TRBJ2-5; D may be TRBD2 (7 bases). CDR1 SEHNR and CDR2 FQNEAQ come from the germline V gene (reference sequence). CDR3 length: 13 amino acids. Between the trimmed V and J ends, which lost 8 bases and 5 bases, there was a span of 15 bases. The CDR3 DNA reads as TGTGCCAGCCAAAGGGGGGGCCATGAGACCCAGTACTTC. This encodes CASQRGGHETQYF.

The chain couples TRBV2 to TRBJ2-3; 12 bases align to TRBD2. Germline assignment: CDR1 SNHLY and CDR2 FYNNEI. CDR3 size: 16 residues. J lost 0 bases, V lost 5 bases, and 3 bases had no gene match. The CDR3 region is CASSRTSGVSTDTQYF. CDR3 sequence (DNA): TGTGCCAGCAGTCGGACTAGCGGGGTTAGCACAGATACGCAGTATTTT.